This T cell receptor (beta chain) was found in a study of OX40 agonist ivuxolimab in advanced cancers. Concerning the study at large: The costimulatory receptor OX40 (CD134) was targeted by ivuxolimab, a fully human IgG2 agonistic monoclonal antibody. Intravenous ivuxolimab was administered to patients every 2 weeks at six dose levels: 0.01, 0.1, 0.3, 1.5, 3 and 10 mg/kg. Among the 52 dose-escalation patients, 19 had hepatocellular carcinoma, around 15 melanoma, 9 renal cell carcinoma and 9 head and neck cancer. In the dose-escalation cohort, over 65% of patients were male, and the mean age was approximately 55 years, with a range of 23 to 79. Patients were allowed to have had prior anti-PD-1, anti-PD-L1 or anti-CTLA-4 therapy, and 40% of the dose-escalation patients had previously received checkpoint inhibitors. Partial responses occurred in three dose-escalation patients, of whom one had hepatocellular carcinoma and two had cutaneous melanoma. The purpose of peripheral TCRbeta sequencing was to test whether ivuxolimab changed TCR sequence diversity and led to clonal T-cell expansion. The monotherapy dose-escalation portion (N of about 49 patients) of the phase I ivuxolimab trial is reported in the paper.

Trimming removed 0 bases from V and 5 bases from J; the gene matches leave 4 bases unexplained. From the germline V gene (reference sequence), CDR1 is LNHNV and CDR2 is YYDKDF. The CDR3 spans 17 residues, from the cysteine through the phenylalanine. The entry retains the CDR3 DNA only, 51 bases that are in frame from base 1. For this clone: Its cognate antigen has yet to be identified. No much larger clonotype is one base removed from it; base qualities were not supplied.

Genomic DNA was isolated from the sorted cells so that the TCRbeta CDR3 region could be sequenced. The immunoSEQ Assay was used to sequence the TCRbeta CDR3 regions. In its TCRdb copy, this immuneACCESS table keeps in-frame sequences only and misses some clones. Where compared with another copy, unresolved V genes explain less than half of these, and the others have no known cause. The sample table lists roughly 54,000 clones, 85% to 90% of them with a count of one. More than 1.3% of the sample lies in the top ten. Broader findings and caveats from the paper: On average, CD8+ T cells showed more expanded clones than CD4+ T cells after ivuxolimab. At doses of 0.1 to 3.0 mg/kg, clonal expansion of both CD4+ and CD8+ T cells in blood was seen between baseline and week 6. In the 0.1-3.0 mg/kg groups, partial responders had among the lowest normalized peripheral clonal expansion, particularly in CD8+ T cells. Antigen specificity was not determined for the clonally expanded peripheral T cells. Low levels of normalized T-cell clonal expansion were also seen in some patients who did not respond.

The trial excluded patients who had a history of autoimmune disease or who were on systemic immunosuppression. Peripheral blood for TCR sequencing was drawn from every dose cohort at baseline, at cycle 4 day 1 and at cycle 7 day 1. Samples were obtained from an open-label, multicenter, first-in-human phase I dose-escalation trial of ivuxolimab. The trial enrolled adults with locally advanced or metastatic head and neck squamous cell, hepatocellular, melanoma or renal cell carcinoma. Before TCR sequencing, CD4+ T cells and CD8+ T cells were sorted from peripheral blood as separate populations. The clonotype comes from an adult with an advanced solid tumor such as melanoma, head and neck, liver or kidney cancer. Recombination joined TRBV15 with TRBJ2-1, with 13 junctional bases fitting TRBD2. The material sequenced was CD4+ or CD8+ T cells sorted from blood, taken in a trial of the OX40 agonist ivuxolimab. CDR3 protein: CATSREAGTSGNNEQFF. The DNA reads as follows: TGTGCCACCAGCAGAGAAGCGGGGACTAGCGGGAACAATGAGCAGTTCTTC.